Below are 26 T cell receptor beta chains sequenced from a single sample in a study of PD-1 blockade in mismatch repair-deficient tumors. Assay used: immunoSEQ multiplex PCR; TCRdb lists only in-frame clones, some missing. The table lists around 33,000 clones, over 80% of them singletons. Material: PBMCs, obtained roughly 6 weeks after starting pembrolizumab. Receptors were obtained from an adult with mismatch repair-deficient cancer.

A few counts support this clone. The rearrangement links TRBV2 to TRBJ2-7; the D is unclear. V shed 2 bases and J shed 3 bases, with 14 bases lying between them. The CDR3 covers 15 residues. Germline assignment: CDR1 SNHLY and CDR2 FYNNEI. CDR3 in amino acids: CASSEIQVKGYEQYF. The CDR3 bases are TGTGCCAGCAGTGAAATTCAGGTCAAAGGCTACGAGCAGTACTTC. Together with reference TRBV2 and TRBJ2-7, the CDR3 gives the full variable domain: EPEVTQTPSHQVTQMGQEVILRCVPISNHLYFYWYRQILGQKVEFLVSFYNNEISEKSEIFDDQFSVERPDGSNFTLKIRSTKLEDSAMYFCASSEIQVKGYEQYFGPGTRLTVT.

The genes are TRBV28 and TRBJ1-2; 11 bases fit TRBD1. With V trimmed by 4 bases and J by 4 bases, 8 bases remained unmatched. The CDR3 covers 16 residues. Germline-derived CDR1 and CDR2 are MDHEN and SYDVKM. CDR3 nucleotides: TGTGCCAGCAGTTCTACATGGACAGGGGGCTTCTATGGCTACACCTTC. Protein sequence: CASSSTWTGGFYGYTF.

This chain joins TRBV4-1 and TRBJ2-3, with 12 bases that match TRBD2. The CDR3 runs 17 residues. Trimming at V came to 4 bases and at J to 0 bases, leaving 5 bases not matched to a gene. CDR1 is MGHRA, CDR2 YSYEKL, per germline. The CDR3 nucleotides are TGCGCCAGCAGCCCATGGACTAGCGGGACTAGCACAGATACGCAGTATTTT. Its translation: CASSPWTSGTSTDTQYF.

V and J are TRBV28 and TRBJ1-5; 8 bases are a match to TRBD1. The CDR3 is 17 amino acids. V shed 7 bases, J shed 1 base, and the junction held 12 bases outside the gene matches. The V gene's germline CDR1 is MDHEN and CDR2 SYDVKM. CDR3 nucleotide sequence: TGTGCCAGCACCCTAGTGCGACAGGGGTGGAGCAATCAGCCCCAGCATTTT. It is translated as CASTLVRQGWSNQPQHF.

This sequence joins TRBV19 and TRBJ1-2, with unresolved D. The CDR3 totals 15 residues. CDR1 is LNHDA, CDR2 SQIVND, per germline (reference sequence). Deletions cut 5 bases from V and 5 bases from J, with 18 bases between. In DNA form, the CDR3 reads TGTGCCAGTAGTCCTTTTTCCACAGTTTCTTATGGCTACACCTTC. It translates to CASSPFSTVSYGYTF.

This clone is a singleton in its sample. This chain links TRBV27 with TRBJ1-1, with D tentatively TRBD1 (6 bases). Germline lookup yields CDR1 MNHEY and CDR2 SMNVEV (reference sequence). The CDR3 extends over 16 amino acids. Trimming pared 6 bases from V and 1 base from J, leaving 18 bases between. The CDR3 bases are TGTGCCAGCAGGGGTAGGGGGATAGGCCGGAACACTGAAGCTTTCTTT. This translates into CASRGRGIGRNTEAFF.

The chain joins TRBV29-1 to TRBJ1-2; D may be TRBD1 (6 bases). The CDR3 length is 17 residues. Looked up from germline, CDR1 is SQVTM and CDR2 is ANQGSEA. Between the trimmed V and J ends, which lost 3 bases and 5 bases, there was a span of 25 bases. CDR3 nucleotide sequence: TGCAGCGTTGAGGATTTCCACCAACAGGGCCCAGCGTATGGCTACACCTTC. Its protein is CSVEDFHQQGPAYGYTF.

The V gene is TRBV9, the J gene TRBJ1-2; 9 bases agree with TRBD1. The CDR3 sequence is 14 residues long. V lost 2 bases, J lost 2 bases, and 1 base stayed unmatched. CDR1 and CDR2 (germline): SGDLS, YYNGEE. CDR3 loop: CASSVGQGNYGYTF. The DNA for the CDR3 is TGTGCCAGCAGCGTGGGACAGGGAAACTATGGCTACACCTTC.

This clone occurred a few times. This chain links TRBV27 with TRBJ2-7; 13 positions agree with TRBD2. The J segment lost 6 bases and the V segment lost 6 bases, leaving 14 bases of the junction unmatched. This CDR3 spans 17 amino acids. Germline CDR1 and CDR2: MNHEY and SMNVEV (reference sequence). CDR3 in amino acids: CASSRNQAGLAGAEQYF. The CDR3, as DNA: TGTGCCAGCAGCCGTAATCAAGCCGGACTAGCGGGAGCCGAGCAGTACTTC.

The CDR3 coding sequence is TGTGCCAGCTCACCGGCTAGCCTCGGGGAGCTGTTTTTT. Its translation: CASSPASLGELFF. V is TRBV18 and J is TRBJ2-2, with a tentative D call TRBD2 (5 bases). Trimming left V 3 bases short and J 7 bases short, with 9 bases between. CDR1 KGHSH and CDR2 LQKENI come from the germline V gene. This CDR3 has 13 amino acids.

The CDR3, as DNA: TGTGCCAGCAGCAACCTAGAGCAGGGGGCGGTTCAGCCCCAGCATTTT. Amino acids: CASSNLEQGAVQPQHF. V usage is TRBV21-1 and J usage is TRBJ1-5; no DNA check was done on the table's D call, TRBD1. TRBV21-1 is assigned pseudogene status. The CDR3 has 16 amino acids.

This chain links TRBV29-1 with TRBJ2-1, with 8 bases lining up with TRBD1. The germline V gene encodes CDR1 SQVTM and CDR2 ANQGSEA. CDR3 length: 12 residues. The J segment lost 8 bases and the V segment lost 7 bases, leaving 7 bases of the junction unmatched. The CDR3 protein is CSGTGFGDEQFF. In nucleotides, the CDR3 is TGCAGCGGGACAGGGTTTGGGGATGAGCAGTTCTTC.

The chain carries TRBV6-5 and TRBJ2-7; D is uncertain. Per germline, CDR1 MNHEY and CDR2 SVGAGI. V was clipped by 0 bases and J by 2 bases, with 11 bases between them. The CDR3 has 15 residues. CDR3 coding DNA: TGTGCCAGCAGTTACTCCTGGGCGTCTACCTACGAGCAGTACTTC. It codes for CASSYSWASTYEQYF.

The chain combines TRBV5-1 with TRBJ1-1; the match to TRBD1 covers 7 bases. Germline V gene sequence: CDR1 SGHRS, CDR2 YFSETQ. This CDR3 comprises 16 residues. With V trimmed by 2 bases and J by 6 bases, 13 bases remained unmatched. CDR3 nucleotide sequence: TGCGCCAGCAGCTTAACTAGACAGGGAGGAAGCCCTGAAGCTTTCTTT. It encodes CASSLTRQGGSPEAFF.

This sequence joins TRBV6-5 and TRBJ1-4; 7 bases are shared with TRBD1. Germline V gene lookup returns CDR1 MNHEY and CDR2 SVGAGI. This CDR3 is 15 amino acids long. V shed 4 bases, J shed 4 bases, and the junction held 6 bases outside the gene matches. CDR3 amino acids: CASSLSGQFNEKLFF. CDR3 nucleotide sequence: TGTGCCAGCAGTTTATCGGGACAGTTTAATGAAAAACTGTTTTTT.

This chain joins TRBV10-3 and TRBJ2-3, with a weak D call TRBD2 (6 bases). The CDR3 length is 17 residues. Trimming took 0 bases from V and 11 from J, leaving 24 bases between them. From germline, CDR1 is ENHRY and CDR2 SYGVKD. This CDR3 reads CAISESDGSGARLGQYF. For the CDR3, the DNA is TGTGCCATCAGTGAGTCGGACGGGAGCGGCGCCAGGCTGGGGCAGTATTTT.

J is TRBJ2-2 and V is TRBV7-6; TRBD2 agrees at 10 bases. Looked up from germline, CDR1 is SGHVS and CDR2 is FNYEAQ. The CDR3 is made up of 16 amino acids. With 3 bases clipped from V and 5 bases from J, the junction kept 6 bases outside the gene matches. The CDR3 DNA follows: TGTGCCAGCAGCTTTATTACTAGCGGGGAAACCGGGGAGCTGTTTTTT. It is translated as CASSFITSGETGELFF.

The V gene is TRBV5-4, the J gene TRBJ2-7, with 9 bases fitting TRBD1. The CDR3 spans 15 residues. Losses at the gene ends were 1 base for V and 6 bases for J; bases not matched to a gene: 8. CDR1 and CDR2 from the germline V gene are SGHNT and YYREEE (reference sequence). The DNA of the CDR3 is TGTGCCAGCAGCTTGTTTGGGGGACAGGGAGTCGAGCAGTACTTC. Translated, it gives CASSLFGGQGVEQYF.

The chain recombines TRBV5-1 with TRBJ2-3, with TRBD2 identical over 10 bases. CDR1 and CDR2 from the germline V gene are SGHRS and YFSETQ. This CDR3 is built from 16 residues. The J segment lost 2 bases and the V segment lost 3 bases, leaving 6 bases of the junction unmatched. CDR3 amino acids: CASSSRTSGYTDTQYF. CDR3 bases: TGCGCCAGCAGCTCCCGGACTAGCGGCTACACAGATACGCAGTATTTT.

The chain links TRBV27 to TRBJ2-1, with 7 bases aligning to TRBD2. Per the germline V gene, CDR1 is MNHEY and CDR2 is SMNVEV (reference sequence). The CDR3 is 15 amino acids. The junction had 9 bases not matched to a gene; V was cut back by 4 bases and J by 6 bases. CDR3 bases: TGTGCCAGCAGTTCCACCGGGACTACCACCAATGAGCAGTTCTTC. Translated, it gives CASSSTGTTTNEQFF.

This chain uses TRBV7-8 with TRBJ2-5, with D possibly TRBD1 on 5 matching bases. The CDR3 loop spans 14 amino acids. The V end lost 1 base, the J end lost 5 bases, and 11 bases lay between the germline ends. CDR1 is SGHVS and CDR2 is FQNEAQ in the germline V gene. The CDR3 region is CASSLDPGLETQYF. CDR3 bases: TGTGCCAGCAGCTTAGATCCAGGGTTGGAGACCCAGTACTTC.

The chain joins TRBV5-1 to TRBJ1-2; 7 nucleotides match TRBD1. Germline V CDR1 and CDR2: SGHRS, YFSETQ. The CDR3 spans 17 residues. Germline trimming cut 6 bases from V and 6 bases from J; bases unmatched to any gene: 20. The CDR3 loop is CASTSLQGNTATDGYTF. The CDR3, as DNA: TGCGCCAGCACCTCATTACAGGGGAACACTGCTACGGATGGCTACACCTTC.

The chain uses TRBV5-1 and TRBJ1-5; 7 bases map to TRBD1. CDR3 length: 13 amino acids. Germline lookup yields CDR1 SGHRS and CDR2 YFSETQ. The J segment lost 3 bases and the V segment lost 4 bases, leaving 1 base of the junction unmatched. CDR3 loop: CASSKGANQPQHF. The CDR3 DNA reads TGCGCCAGCAGCAAGGGGGCCAATCAGCCCCAGCATTTT.

The chain links TRBV2 to TRBJ1-5, with unresolved D. CDR1 SNHLY and CDR2 FYNNEI come from the germline V gene. This CDR3 spans 14 amino acids. Trimming cost V 7 bases and J 4 bases, with 14 bases left between them. CDR3 amino acids: CASTREGANQPQHF. The CDR3 region has the DNA TGTGCCAGCACCCGAGAGGGAGCGAATCAGCCCCAGCATTTT.

This sequence joins TRBV15 and TRBJ1-3; D not resolved. The V end was cut by 0 bases, the J end by 0 bases, with 9 bases between. The CDR3 is 16 amino acids. Germline values: CDR1 LNHNV, CDR2 YYDKDF (reference sequence). CDR3 bases: TGTGCCACCAGCAGAGATCGCGGTGTCTCTGGAAACACCATATATTTT. This codes for CATSRDRGVSGNTIYF. The full variable domain, in which reference TRBV15 and TRBJ1-3 provide the parts outside the CDR3, is DAMVIQNPRYQVTQFGKPVTLSCSQTLNHNVMYWYQQKSSQAPKLLFHYYDKDFNNEADTPDNFQSRRPNTSFCFLDIRSPGLGDTAMYLCATSRDRGVSGNTIYFGEGSWLTVV.

V is TRBV2 and J is TRBJ2-1; TRBD1 might be the D (5 bases). The CDR3 contains 13 residues. Trimming left V 8 bases short and J 2 bases short, with 10 bases between. Germline V gene data show CDR1 as SNHLY and CDR2 as FYNNEI. The DNA for the CDR3 is TGTGCCAGCCAGGCAGGGACCTACAATGAGCAGTTCTTC. It is translated as CASQAGTYNEQFF.